These 27 T cell receptor beta chains originate from one sample sequenced in a study of T cells after yellow fever vaccination. TCRdb re-called the 5' RACE reads with MiXCR, one entry per CDR3 protein. Of some 300,000 distinct CDR3 sequences in the sample, around 8.6% were seen once. Material: CD4+ T cells sorted from PBMCs, obtained 5 days after the yellow fever booster vaccination. All receptors derive from a man in his late teens or twenties who received the YFV17D yellow fever vaccine.

This clonotype was seen repeatedly, ten times or more. This chain connects TRBV5-1 to TRBJ2-5; tentative D call: TRBD2 (6 bases). Per germline, CDR1 SGHRS and CDR2 YFSETQ. The CDR3 runs 13 residues. The germline V and J ends were trimmed by 4 bases and 4 bases, with 11 bases remaining between them. The CDR3 region has the DNA TGCGCCAGCAGCCCGGGGACTGCAGAGACCCAGTACTTC. Its translation: CASSPGTAETQYF. Combining the CDR3 with reference TRBV5-1 and TRBJ2-5 gives the whole variable domain KAGVTQTPRYLIKTRGQQVTLSCSPISGHRSVSWYQQTPGQGLQFLFEYFSETQRNKGNFPGRFSGRQFSNSRSEMNVSTLELGDSALYLCASSPGTAETQYFGPGTRLLVL.

This clonotype was observed at least ten times. This chain uses TRBV5-1 with TRBJ2-3, with D uncertain. CDR3 length: 13 amino acids. Germline loops: CDR1 SGHRS, CDR2 YFSETQ. V gave up 2 bases and J gave up 4 bases, with 8 bases separating them. The CDR3 spells CASSLTPADTQYF. CDR3 bases: TGCGCCAGCAGCTTAACACCTGCAGATACGCAGTATTTT.

The CDR3 DNA sequence: TGTGCCAGCAGCCGAGTAGGGAGCACAGATACGCAGTATTTT. It translates to CASSRVGSTDTQYF. The chain combines TRBV9 with TRBJ2-3; no firm D call. The V end was cut by 4 bases, the J end by 0 bases, with 9 bases between. Germline V gene lookup returns CDR1 SGDLS and CDR2 YYNGEE. The length of the CDR3 is 14 residues. Combining the CDR3 with reference TRBV9 and TRBJ2-3 gives the whole variable domain DSGVTQTPKHLITATGQRVTLRCSPRSGDLSVYWYQQSLDQGLQFLIQYYNGEERAKGNILERFSAQQFPDLHSELNLSSLELGDSALYFCASSRVGSTDTQYFGPGTRLTVL.

This clonotype came up a few times. The chain couples TRBV4-1 to TRBJ2-7; 8 nucleotides agree with TRBD1. After removal of 3 bases from V and 3 bases from J, the junction contained 7 bases not matched to a gene. There are 15 residues in the CDR3. Germline lookup yields CDR1 MGHRA and CDR2 YSYEKL. CDR3 residues: CASSHQGQGNYEQYV. The CDR3 nucleotides are TGCGCCAGCAGCCACCAAGGACAGGGTAACTACGAGCAGTACGTC.

This clonotype was seen ten or more times. The chain has TRBV2 and TRBJ2-3; the D call may be TRBD1 or TRBD2 (6 bases each). V shed 4 bases and J shed 0 bases, with 14 bases lying between them. There are 16 residues in the CDR3. Germline values: CDR1 SNHLY, CDR2 FYNNEI. CDR3 loop: CASSGGASLSTDTQYF. CDR3 coding DNA: TGTGCCAGCAGTGGGGGGGCAAGCCTGAGCACAGATACGCAGTATTTT.

V is TRBV7-8 and J is TRBJ1-5; the match to TRBD1 covers 10 bases. The V gene end was trimmed by 3 bases and the J gene end by 6 bases; junction bases not matched to a gene: 5. The length of the CDR3 is 15 residues. From germline, CDR1 is SGHVS and CDR2 FQNEAQ. CDR3 nucleotide sequence: TGTGCCAGCAGCTTTGGACAGGGGGTTAGTCAGCCCCAGCATTTT. Encoded protein: CASSFGQGVSQPQHF.

This chain connects TRBV19 to TRBJ2-2; TRBD1 agrees at 8 bases. The germline CDR1 and CDR2 sequences are LNHDA and SQIVND (reference sequence). There are 14 residues in the CDR3. V was pared by 3 bases and J by 6 bases, with 3 bases of the junction left unmatched. CDR3 loop: CASSMTGDAGELFF. The CDR3 nucleotides read TGTGCCAGTAGTATGACAGGGGACGCCGGGGAGCTGTTTTTT.

This chain connects TRBV30 to TRBJ2-7; 8 bases line up with TRBD1. The germline CDR1 and CDR2 sequences are GTSNPN and SVGIG (reference sequence). The CDR3 loop spans 13 amino acids. V lost 1 base, J lost 6 bases, and 5 bases stayed unmatched. Here the CDR3 reads CAWSEQGGGEQYF. The DNA for the CDR3 is TGTGCCTGGAGTGAACAGGGGGGAGGCGAGCAGTACTTC.

The sample holds a few counts of this clonotype. J is TRBJ1-2 and V is TRBV29-1, with TRBD1 as a possible D gene (5 bases). V was clipped by 3 bases and J by 8 bases, with 19 bases between them. Germline V lookup: CDR1 SQVTM, CDR2 ANQGSEA. This CDR3 is built from 14 residues. The CDR3 coding sequence is TGCAGCGTTGAGGGTCCAGGGAGAGGAGGAGGCTACACCTTC. Its protein is CSVEGPGRGGGYTF.

A few counts support this clonotype. The gene calls are TRBV18 and TRBJ2-7, with TRBD1 as a possible D gene (5 bases). Trimming cost V 3 bases and J 3 bases, with 18 bases left between them. In germline, CDR1 is KGHSH, CDR2 LQKENI. The CDR3 contains 16 residues. The CDR3 loop reads CASSPNPSRVFYEQYV. Written as DNA, the CDR3 is TGTGCCAGCTCACCCAACCCAAGCAGGGTCTTCTACGAGCAGTACGTC.

V gene TRBV6-5 combines with J gene TRBJ1-1, with 9 nucleotides matching TRBD1. Trimming at V came to 3 bases and at J to 0 bases, leaving 2 bases not matched to a gene. Per germline, CDR1 MNHEY and CDR2 SVGAGI. CDR3 size: 15 residues. The CDR3 loop reads CASSYTGGMNTEAFF. CDR3 nucleotides: TGTGCCAGCAGTTATACAGGGGGCATGAACACTGAAGCTTTCTTT.

This clonotype was detected only a few times. The chain combines TRBV5-1 with TRBJ2-7; D is possibly TRBD1 or TRBD2 (5 bases each). CDR1 and CDR2 (germline): SGHRS, YFSETQ. This CDR3 region has 14 residues. Trimming took off 4 bases at V and 2 bases at J, with 13 bases between the two ends. The CDR3 DNA is TGCGCCAGCAGCCCAACCGGGGCCGCCTACGAGCAGTACGTC. It codes for CASSPTGAAYEQYV.

CDR3 residues: CASSSTGGVETQYF. CDR3 DNA sequence: TGTGCCAGCAGCTCGACAGGGGGCGTGGAGACCCAGTACTTC. The V gene is TRBV7-2, the J gene TRBJ2-5; 10 positions agree with TRBD1. The CDR3 consists of 14 residues. After removal of 4 bases from V and 5 bases from J, the junction contained 4 bases not matched to a gene. Germline-derived CDR1 and CDR2 are SGHTA and FQGNSA.

This clonotype was counted only a few times. The rearrangement links TRBV5-4 to TRBJ1-4, with TRBD1 matching 7 bases. Per germline, CDR1 SGHNT and CDR2 YYREEE (reference sequence). With 4 bases clipped from V and 6 bases from J, the junction kept 6 bases outside the gene matches. CDR3 length equals 14 residues. The CDR3 DNA reads TGTGCCAGCAGCGCACAGGGGAGGGATGAAAAACTGTTTTTT. Amino acid sequence: CASSAQGRDEKLFF.

In this sample, this clonotype turned up a few times. This chain uses TRBV7-3 with TRBJ1-2, with a weak D call TRBD1 (6 bases). CDR3 length equals 13 residues. Trimming took 4 bases from V and 9 from J, leaving 15 bases between them. Germline CDR1 is SGHTA and CDR2 is FQGTGA. CDR3 residues: CASSSFTGSSYTF. Here the CDR3 DNA reads TGTGCCAGCAGCTCATTCACAGGGTCGAGCTACACCTTC.

V is TRBV20-1 and J is TRBJ1-1; D is unresolved. Per germline, CDR1 DFQATT and CDR2 SNEGSKA (reference sequence). The V and J ends lost 1 base and 6 bases respectively, with 6 bases between them. The CDR3 consists of 11 residues. CDR3 sequence reads: CSARGPAEAFF. In DNA form, the CDR3 reads TGCAGTGCTAGAGGACCCGCTGAAGCTTTCTTT.

This clonotype was detected only a few times. The V gene is TRBV24-1, the J gene TRBJ2-2, with 8 bases identical to TRBD1. This CDR3 spans 17 amino acids. The J segment lost 0 bases and the V segment lost 3 bases, leaving 5 bases of the junction unmatched. The germline CDR1 and CDR2 sequences are KGHDR and SFDVKD. In nucleotides, the CDR3 is TGTGCCACCAGTGATCCAGGACAGGGCTCGAACACCGGGGAGCTGTTTTTT. This translates into CATSDPGQGSNTGELFF.

The chain has TRBV7-2 and TRBJ1-2; D is ambiguous. V gave up 4 bases and J gave up 5 bases, with 14 bases separating them. CDR1 and CDR2 (germline): SGHTA, FQGNSA. CDR3 size: 14 residues. CDR3 sequence (DNA): TGTGCCAGCAGCTCGGATGCGGGGTGGTATGGCTACACCTTC. Residues: CASSSDAGWYGYTF. Supplemented by reference TRBV7-2 and TRBJ1-2, the full variable domain reads GAGVSQSPSNKVTEKGKDVELRCDPISGHTALYWYRQSLGQGLEFLIYFQGNSAPDKSGLPSDRFSAERTGGSVSTLTIQRTQQEDSAVYLCASSSDAGWYGYTFGSGTRLTVV.

There are many counts of this clonotype. J is TRBJ1-3 and V is TRBV7-9, with D possibly matching TRBD1 (5 bases). The CDR3 totals 16 residues. In germline, CDR1 is SEHNR, CDR2 FQNEAQ (reference sequence). Trimming left V 3 bases short and J 0 bases short, with 12 bases between. CDR3 sequence reads: CASSFRGHLSGNTIYF. In nucleotides, the CDR3 is TGTGCCAGCAGCTTCCGCGGACATCTCTCTGGAAACACCATATATTTT. Full variable domain (rest looked up from reference TRBV7-9 and TRBJ1-3): DTGVSQNPRHKITKRGQNVTFRCDPISEHNRLYWYRQTLGQGPEFLTYFQNEAQLEKSRLLSDRFSAERPKGSFSTLEIQRTEQGDSAMYLCASSFRGHLSGNTIYFGEGSWLTVV.

This clonotype was observed a handful of times. The chain carries TRBV3-1 and TRBJ2-2; D ambiguous. V shed 2 bases and J shed 6 bases, with 10 bases lying between them. CDR3 length: 14 amino acids. Looked up from germline, CDR1 is LGHDT and CDR2 is YNNKEL (reference sequence). CDR3 protein: CASSQQGNSGELFF. The CDR3 DNA reads as TGTGCCAGCAGCCAACAAGGGAATTCCGGGGAGCTGTTTTTT.

This clonotype has a handful of counts. V usage is TRBV12-3 or TRBV12-4 and J usage is TRBJ2-4; a possible D gene is TRBD2 (6 bases). CDR3 length: 15 residues. Trimming removed 6 bases from V and 7 bases from J, with 19 bases in between. The CDR3, as DNA: TGTGCCAGCAGCCCCCTCGGAGGGGTTGGGAACATTCAGTACTTC. As protein: CASSPLGGVGNIQYF.

The rearrangement uses TRBV29-1 and TRBJ1-1; D is ambiguous. V lost 7 bases to trimming and J lost 1 base, with 10 bases between them. Germline loops: CDR1 SQVTM, CDR2 ANQGSEA. The CDR3 length is 12 residues. CDR3: CSGRQANTEAFF. CDR3 bases: TGCAGCGGCCGCCAAGCGAACACTGAAGCTTTCTTT.

This clonotype was observed a few times. J is TRBJ1-1 and V is TRBV5-1; no reliable D call. The CDR3 has 14 amino acids. Germline V gene lookup returns CDR1 SGHRS and CDR2 YFSETQ. V was cut by 0 bases and J by 3 bases, with 9 bases left in between. The CDR3 spells CASSLEARDTEAFF. The CDR3 bases are TGCGCCAGCAGCTTGGAGGCGCGGGACACTGAAGCTTTCTTT.

The chain is built from TRBV27 and TRBJ2-1; 7 bases are a match to TRBD1. Germline V gives CDR1 MNHEY, CDR2 SMNVEV (reference sequence). Losses at the gene ends were 5 bases for V and 7 bases for J; bases not matched to a gene: 11. This CDR3 contains 15 residues. This chain's CDR3 is CASSPIKGARNEQFF. Here the CDR3 DNA reads TGTGCCAGCAGTCCCATCAAGGGGGCGCGAAATGAGCAGTTCTTC.

The chain combines TRBV20-1 with TRBJ1-6; D is uncertain. Germline lookup yields CDR1 DFQATT and CDR2 SNEGSKA (reference sequence). The CDR3 is made up of 15 amino acids. V dropped 2 bases and J dropped 8 bases, with 16 bases sitting between them. CDR3 coding DNA: TGCAGTGCTAGACGCACCCGGGATGGGGATTCACCCCTCCACTTT. It yields the protein CSARRTRDGDSPLHF.

The table lists this clonotype with a few counts. The rearrangement links TRBV6-5 to TRBJ2-3, with TRBD1 matching 10 bases. J gave up 4 bases and V 2 bases, and 12 bases lay outside the gene matches. In germline, CDR1 is MNHEY, CDR2 SVGAGI. CDR3 length equals 18 residues. The CDR3 nucleotides are TGTGCCAGCAGTTACGCCGGGACAGGGGAGTTAATCGCAGATACGCAGTATTTT. Residues: CASSYAGTGELIADTQYF.

At least ten counts were recorded for this clonotype. The chain combines TRBV20-1 with TRBJ2-2; D remains ambiguous. V dropped 6 bases and J dropped 0 bases, with 11 bases sitting between them. The CDR3 consists of 14 residues. Germline values: CDR1 DFQATT, CDR2 SNEGSKA (reference sequence). As DNA, the CDR3 is TGCAGTGCCCCATTGGCAGCGAACACCGGGGAGCTGTTTTTT. Translating gives CSAPLAANTGELFF.